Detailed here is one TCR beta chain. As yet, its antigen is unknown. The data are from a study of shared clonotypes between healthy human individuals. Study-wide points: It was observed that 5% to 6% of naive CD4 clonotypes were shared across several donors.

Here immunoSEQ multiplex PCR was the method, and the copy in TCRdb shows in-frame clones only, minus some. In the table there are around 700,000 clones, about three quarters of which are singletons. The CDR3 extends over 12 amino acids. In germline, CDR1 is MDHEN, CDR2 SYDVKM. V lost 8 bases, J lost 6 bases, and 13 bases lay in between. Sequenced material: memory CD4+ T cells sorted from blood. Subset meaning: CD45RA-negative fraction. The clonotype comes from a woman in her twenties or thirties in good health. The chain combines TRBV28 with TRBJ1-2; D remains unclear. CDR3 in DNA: TGTGCCAGCTCGGGCCAGCCCCATGGCTACACCTTC. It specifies CASSGQPHGYTF.